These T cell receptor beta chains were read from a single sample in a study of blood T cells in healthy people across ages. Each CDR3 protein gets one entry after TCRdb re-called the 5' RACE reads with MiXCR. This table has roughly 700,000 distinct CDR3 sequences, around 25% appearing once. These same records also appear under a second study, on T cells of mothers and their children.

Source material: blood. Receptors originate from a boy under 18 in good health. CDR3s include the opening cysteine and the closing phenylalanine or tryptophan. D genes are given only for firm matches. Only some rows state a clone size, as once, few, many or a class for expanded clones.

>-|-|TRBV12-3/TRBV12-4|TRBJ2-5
CASRLSPRDLTQETQYF
TGTGCCAGCAGACTATCTCCCCGGGATTTAACACAAGAGACCCAGTACTTC
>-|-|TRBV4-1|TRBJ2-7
CASSEISRWASEQYF
TGCGCCAGCAGCGAAATATCTAGATGGGCATCCGAGCAGTACTTC
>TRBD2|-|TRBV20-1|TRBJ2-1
CSARDLTSGGNEQFF
TGCAGTGCTAGAGATTTAACTAGCGGTGGCAATGAGCAGTTCTTC
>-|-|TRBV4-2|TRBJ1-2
CASSQDTATLNYGYTF
TGTGCCAGCAGCCAAGATACCGCAACCCTTAACTATGGCTACACCTTC
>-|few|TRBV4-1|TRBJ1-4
CASSNRVLAEKLFF
TGCGCCAGCAGCAACAGGGTATTGGCTGAAAAACTGTTTTTT
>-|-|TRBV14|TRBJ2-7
CASSRMNSEQYF
TGTGCCAGCAGCCGAATGAACAGCGAGCAGTACTTC
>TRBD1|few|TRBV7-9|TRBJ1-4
CASSLEGGASEKLFF
TGTGCCAGCAGCTTAGAAGGGGGCGCCTCCGAAAAACTGTTTTTT
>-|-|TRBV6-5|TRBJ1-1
CASSYRAAGALNTEAFF
TGTGCCAGCAGTTACCGAGCGGCAGGGGCTTTGAACACTGAAGCTTTCTTT
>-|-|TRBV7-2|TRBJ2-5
CASSAGLRQETQYF
TGTGCCAGCAGCGCCGGACTGCGCCAAGAGACCCAGTACTTC
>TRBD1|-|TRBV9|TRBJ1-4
CASSIGTGHNEKLFF
TGTGCCAGCAGCATTGGGACAGGTCATAATGAAAAACTGTTTTTT
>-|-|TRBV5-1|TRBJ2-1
CASSLGPSGNEQFF
TGCGCCAGCAGCTTGGGGCCCTCCGGGAATGAGCAGTTCTTC
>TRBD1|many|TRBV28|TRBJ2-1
CASSKTGTVYNEQFF
TGTGCCAGCAGTAAAACCGGGACAGTATACAATGAGCAGTTCTTC
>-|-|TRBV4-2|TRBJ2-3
CASKGEATDTQYF
TGTGCCAGCAAGGGGGAGGCCACAGATACGCAGTATTTT
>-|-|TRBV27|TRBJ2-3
CASSLKDRTDTQYF
TGTGCCAGCAGTCTCAAGGACCGCACAGATACGCAGTATTTT
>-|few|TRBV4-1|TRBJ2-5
CASSQGVGAPETQYF
TGCGCCAGCAGCCAAGGAGTAGGGGCCCCAGAGACCCAGTACTTC
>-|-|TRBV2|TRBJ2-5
CASSGLHQETQYF
TGTGCCAGCAGTGGGTTACATCAAGAGACCCAGTACTTC
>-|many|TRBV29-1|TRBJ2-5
CSVEWVGAEETQYF
TGCAGCGTTGAATGGGTCGGGGCCGAAGAGACCCAGTACTTC
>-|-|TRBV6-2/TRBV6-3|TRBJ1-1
CASSYGSVTEAFF
TGTGCCAGCAGTTACGGGTCAGTCACTGAAGCTTTCTTT
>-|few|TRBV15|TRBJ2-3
CATSRDGTTTDTQYF
TGTGCCACCAGCAGAGATGGGACGACCACAGATACGCAGTATTTT
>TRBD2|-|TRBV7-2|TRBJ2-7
CASGRGLYEQYF
TGTGCCAGCGGGAGGGGCCTCTACGAGCAGTACTTC
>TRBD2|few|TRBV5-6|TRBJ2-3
CASSFDWTSGGTDTRYF
TGTGCCAGCAGCTTCGATTGGACTAGCGGTGGTACAGATACGCGGTATTTT
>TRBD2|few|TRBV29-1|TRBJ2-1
CSAMTSGGANEQFF
TGCAGCGCCATGACTAGCGGGGGGGCAAATGAGCAGTTCTTC
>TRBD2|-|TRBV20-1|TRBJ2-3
CSTSGGLDAQYF
TGCAGTACGAGCGGGGGACTAGATGCGCAGTATTTT
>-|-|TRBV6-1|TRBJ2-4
CASSEARMGIQYF
TGTGCCAGCAGTGAAGCAAGGATGGGCATTCAGTACTTC
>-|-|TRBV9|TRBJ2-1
CASSVASEDNEQFF
TGTGCCAGCAGCGTAGCTAGCGAGGACAATGAGCAGTTCTTC
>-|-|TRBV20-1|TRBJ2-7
CSARPLAQAYEQYF
TGCAGTGCCCGTCCCCTAGCGCAGGCCTACGAGCAGTACTTC
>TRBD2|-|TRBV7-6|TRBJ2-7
CASSLGASGSSYEQYF
TGTGCCAGCAGCTTAGGGGCTAGCGGGAGTTCCTACGAGCAGTACTTC
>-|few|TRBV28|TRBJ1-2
CAILNGPRYGYTF
TGTGCCATCCTAAACGGCCCTCGGTATGGCTACACCTTC
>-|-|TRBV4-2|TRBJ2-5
CATPGTSRTETQYF
TGTGCCACCCCTGGCACTTCGAGGACAGAGACCCAGTACTTC
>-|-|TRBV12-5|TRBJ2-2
CASGLTWDRRNTGELFF
TGTGCTAGTGGCCTTACCTGGGACCGGCGAAACACCGGGGAGCTGTTTTTT
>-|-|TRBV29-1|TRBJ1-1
CSSGDGEAFF
TGCAGCTCGGGGGATGGTGAAGCTTTCTTT
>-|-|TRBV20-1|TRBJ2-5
CSARAKGGSQETQYF
TGCAGTGCTAGAGCGAAAGGGGGTAGTCAAGAGACCCAGTACTTC
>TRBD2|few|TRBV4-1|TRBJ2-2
CASSTKPGTSGFGELFF
TGCGCCAGCAGCACAAAACCCGGGACTAGCGGGTTCGGGGAGCTGTTTTTT
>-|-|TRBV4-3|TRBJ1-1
CASSQDRGEGENTEAFF
TGCGCCAGCAGCCAAGATCGGGGCGAGGGGGAGAACACTGAAGCTTTCTTT
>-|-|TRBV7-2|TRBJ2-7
CASRGRLSYEQYF
TGTGCCAGCAGGGGGCGATTATCCTACGAGCAGTACTTC
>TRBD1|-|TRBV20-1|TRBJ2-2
CSARTGASNTGELFF
TGCAGTGCTCGTACAGGGGCCTCGAACACCGGGGAGCTGTTTTTT
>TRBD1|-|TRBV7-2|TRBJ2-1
CASSPQHGTVLYNEQFF
TGTGCCAGCAGCCCGCAACATGGGACAGTCCTCTACAATGAGCAGTTCTTC
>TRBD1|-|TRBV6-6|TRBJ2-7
CASRLLGQQQYF
TGCGCCAGCAGGCTCTTGGGACAGCAGCAGTACTTC
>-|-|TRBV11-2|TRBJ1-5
CASSAQRWQPQHF
TGTGCCAGCAGCGCCCAGCGCTGGCAGCCCCAGCATTTT
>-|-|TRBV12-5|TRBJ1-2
CASGFDSNYGYTF
TGTGCTAGTGGTTTCGACAGCAACTATGGCTACACCTTC
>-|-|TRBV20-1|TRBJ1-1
CSARDPAVNTEAFF
TGCAGTGCTAGAGATCCTGCTGTTAACACTGAAGCTTTCTTT
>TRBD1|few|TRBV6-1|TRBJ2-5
CASSPRQGRGEETQYF
TGTGCCAGCAGCCCCCGACAGGGAAGGGGAGAAGAGACCCAGTACTTC
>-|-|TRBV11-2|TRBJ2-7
CASMRGAPYEQYF
TGTGCCAGCATGAGAGGGGCCCCTTACGAGCAGTACTTC
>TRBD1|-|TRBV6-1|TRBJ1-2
CASSATGGAF
TGTGCCAGCAGTGCGACAGGGGGCGCATTC
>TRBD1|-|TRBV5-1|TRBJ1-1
CVSSQGQENTEAFF
TGCGTCAGCAGCCAGGGACAGGAGAACACTGAAGCTTTCTTT
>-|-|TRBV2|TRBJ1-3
CASSEADPGNTIYF
TGTGCCAGCAGTGAAGCAGACCCTGGAAACACCATATATTTT
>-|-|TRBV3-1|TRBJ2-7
CASSHGTIKRYEQYF
TGTGCCAGCAGCCATGGGACAATAAAGAGGTACGAGCAGTACTTC
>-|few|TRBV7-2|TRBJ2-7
CASSPYSGAYEQYF
TGTGCCAGCAGCCCCTACTCGGGAGCCTACGAGCAGTACTTC
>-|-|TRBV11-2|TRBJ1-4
CASSSRFGTNEKLFF
TGTGCCAGCAGCTCCCGCTTTGGTACTAATGAAAAACTGTTTTTT
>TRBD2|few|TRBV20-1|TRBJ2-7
CSAATSGYEQYF
TGCAGTGCTGCGACTAGCGGTTACGAGCAGTACTTC